This entry concerns a single T cell receptor beta chain. What it binds is not known. This sample was taken from a study of long-term antiretroviral therapy in people with HIV. Study conclusions and caveats: Relative to transplant donor controls, diversity remained lower despite increasing after ART.

Version v3.0 of the immunoSEQ assay was performed at survey level. Profiled with immunoSEQ multiplex PCR; TCRdb holds only in-frame clones, not every one. Seen here are tens of thousands of clones, 85% observed once, and the top ten hold 9.5% to 15%. This clonotype originated in a man in his forties with HIV. This material consisted of unsorted PBMCs, taken 1.6 years after starting antiretroviral therapy.

The CDR3 protein is CASRQSSYNEQFF. The CDR3 coding sequence is TGTGCCAGCAGACAGAGCTCCTACAATGAGCAGTTCTTC. V and J are TRBV27 and TRBJ2-1; D not certain. Trimming took 6 bases from V and 0 from J, leaving 6 bases between them. Per the germline V gene, CDR1 is MNHEY and CDR2 is SMNVEV (reference sequence). This CDR3 comprises 13 residues.